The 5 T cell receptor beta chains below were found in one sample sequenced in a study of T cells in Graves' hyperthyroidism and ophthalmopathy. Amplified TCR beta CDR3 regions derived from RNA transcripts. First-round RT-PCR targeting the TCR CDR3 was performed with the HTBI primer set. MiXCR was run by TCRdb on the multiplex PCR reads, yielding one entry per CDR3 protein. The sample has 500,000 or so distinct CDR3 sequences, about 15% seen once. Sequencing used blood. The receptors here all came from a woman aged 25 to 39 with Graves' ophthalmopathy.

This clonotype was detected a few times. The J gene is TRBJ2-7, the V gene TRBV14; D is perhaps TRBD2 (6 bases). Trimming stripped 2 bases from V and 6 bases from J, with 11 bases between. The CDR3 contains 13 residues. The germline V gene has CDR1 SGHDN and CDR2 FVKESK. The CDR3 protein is CASSQYQGGEQYF. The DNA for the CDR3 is TGTGCCAGCAGCCAATATCAGGGAGGCGAGCAGTACTTC. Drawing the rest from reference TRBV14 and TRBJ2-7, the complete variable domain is EAGVTQFPSHSVIEKGQTVTLRCDPISGHDNLYWYRRVMGKEIKFLLHFVKESKQDESGMPNNRFLAERTGGTYSTLKVQPAELEDSGVYFCASSQYQGGEQYFGPGTRLTVT.

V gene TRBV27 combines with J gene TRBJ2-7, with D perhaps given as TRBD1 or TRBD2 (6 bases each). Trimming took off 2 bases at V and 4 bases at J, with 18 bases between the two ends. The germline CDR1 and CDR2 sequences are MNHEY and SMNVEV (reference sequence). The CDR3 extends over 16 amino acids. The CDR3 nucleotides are TGTGCCAGCAGTTTAAGGGGGGAGCGGAGTCTATACGAGCAGTACTTC. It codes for CASSLRGERSLYEQYF.

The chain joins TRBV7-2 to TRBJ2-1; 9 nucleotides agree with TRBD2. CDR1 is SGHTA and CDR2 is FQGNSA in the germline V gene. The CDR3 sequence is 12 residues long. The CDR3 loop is CAAGGPYNEQFF. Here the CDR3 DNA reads TGTGCGGCGGGAGGGCCCTACAATGAGCAGTTCTTC.

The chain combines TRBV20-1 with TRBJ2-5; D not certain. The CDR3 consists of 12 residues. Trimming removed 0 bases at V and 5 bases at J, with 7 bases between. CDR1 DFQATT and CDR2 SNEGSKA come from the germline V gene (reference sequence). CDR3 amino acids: CSARDGWETQYF. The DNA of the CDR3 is TGCAGTGCTAGAGACGGGTGGGAGACCCAGTACTTC.

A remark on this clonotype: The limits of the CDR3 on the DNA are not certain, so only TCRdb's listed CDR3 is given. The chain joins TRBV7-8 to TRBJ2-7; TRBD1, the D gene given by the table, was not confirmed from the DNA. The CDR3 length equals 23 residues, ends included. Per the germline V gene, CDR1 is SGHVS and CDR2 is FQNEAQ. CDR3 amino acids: CASSFYICSASPSRGTGGFEQYF.